This TCR beta chain is from a study of T cells expressing NK-cell markers. Across the study: Among eight sequenced donors, seven carried HCMV seropositivity while one was seronegative. Study results and caveats: For four donors, these clonotypes were likewise the leading ones in the CD3+CD56-NKG2C+ fraction. The study left the HCMV specificity of expanded NKG2C+ T cell clones unresolved.

About this clonotype: No antigen is known for it.

The cDNA for TCR beta came from 5'RACE template switching with UMIs. With the 5' RACE reads reprocessed, TCRdb shows one record per CDR3 protein and no DNA. The sample table includes 500,000 to 700,000 distinct CDR3 sequences. The CDR3 runs 14 residues. Germline-derived CDR1 and CDR2 are MGHDK and SYGVNS. The chain uses TRBV25-1 and TRBJ2-2; TCRdb's D call of TRBD1 is untestable without DNA. Sequencing used blood T cells: a sorted CD56 or NKG2C T cell subset, CD4+ or CD8+ T cells, or bulk PBMC T cells (not recorded which). The TCR comes from a man between 18 and 29 years old in good health. CDR3 residues: CASSVMGDTGELFF. The complete variable domain, with remaining parts taken from reference TRBV25-1 and TRBJ2-2, reads EADIYQTPRYLVIGTGKKITLECSQTMGHDKMYWYQQDPGMELHLIHYSYGVNSTEKGDLSSESTVSRIRTEHFPLTLESARPSHTSQYLCASSVMGDTGELFFGEGSRLTVL.